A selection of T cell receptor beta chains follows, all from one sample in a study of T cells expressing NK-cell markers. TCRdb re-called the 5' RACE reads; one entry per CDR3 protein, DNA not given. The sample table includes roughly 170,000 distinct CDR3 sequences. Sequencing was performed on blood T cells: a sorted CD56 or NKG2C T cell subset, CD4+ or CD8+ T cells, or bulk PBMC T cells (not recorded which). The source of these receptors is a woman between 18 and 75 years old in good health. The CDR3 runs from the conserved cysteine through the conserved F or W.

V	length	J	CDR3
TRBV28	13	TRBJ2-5	CASTLAGEKTQYF
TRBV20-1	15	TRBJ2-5	CSARDFGTSQETQYF
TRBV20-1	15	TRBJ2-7	CSAGGLAGIKHEQYF
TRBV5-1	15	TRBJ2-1	CASSLQRGGYNEQFF
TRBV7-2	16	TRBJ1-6	CASSLLRGRGDSPLHF
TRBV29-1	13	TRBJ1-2	CSVARQGAEGYTF
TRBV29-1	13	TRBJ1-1	CSVRTVGDTEAFF
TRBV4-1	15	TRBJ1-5	CASSRAGQSNQPQHF
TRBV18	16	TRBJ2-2	CASSPLSQISSGELFF
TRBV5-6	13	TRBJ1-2	CASSARVIYGYTF
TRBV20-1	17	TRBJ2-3	CSALRLAGGGAAYTQYF
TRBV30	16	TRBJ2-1	CAWTLNRGVVYNEQFF
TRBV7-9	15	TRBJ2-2	CASSLEGGRTGELFF
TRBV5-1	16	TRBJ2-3	CASSLEPGGNRDTQYF
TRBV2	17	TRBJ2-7	CASSRPRGGPSAYEQYF
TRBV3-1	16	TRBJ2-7	CASSKRPGPTNYEQYF
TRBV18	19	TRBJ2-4	CASSPPMAGGNMAKNIQYF
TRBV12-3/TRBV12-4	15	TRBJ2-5	CASSLGSGPQETQYF
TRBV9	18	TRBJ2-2	CASSVGGGLVFRTGELFF
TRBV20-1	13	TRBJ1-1	CSAQGQGNTEAFF
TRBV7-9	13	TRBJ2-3	CASSSGPSTAQYF
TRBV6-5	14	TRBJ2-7	CASSYSPGGGEQYF
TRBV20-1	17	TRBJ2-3	CSASGLAGGQNTDTQYF
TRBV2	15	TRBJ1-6	CASSVGNTYNSPLHF
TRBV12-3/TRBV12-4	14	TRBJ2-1	CASSPHRGRNEQFF
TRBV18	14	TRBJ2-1	CASSPPLAGVEQFF
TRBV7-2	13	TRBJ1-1	CASSLTGVAEAFF
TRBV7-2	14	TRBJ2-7	CASSTATKRYEQYF
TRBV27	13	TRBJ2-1	CASSFLINNEQFF
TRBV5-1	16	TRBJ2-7	CASSLEAYPFPYEQYF
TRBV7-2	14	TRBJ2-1	CASSLTSKDNEQFF
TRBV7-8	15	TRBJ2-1	CASSFGGGRQNEQFF
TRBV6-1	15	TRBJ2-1	CASLAGTGGYNEQFF
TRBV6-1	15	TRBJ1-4	CASSRGDRRNEKLFF
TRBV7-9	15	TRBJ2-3	CASSVSSGNTDTQYF
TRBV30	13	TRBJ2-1	CAWAPGGRFEQFF
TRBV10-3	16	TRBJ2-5	CAISEWLGGKEETQYF
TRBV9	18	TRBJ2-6	CASSSEGWSPRGANVLTF
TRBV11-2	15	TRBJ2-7	CASSFLGAGGSEQYF
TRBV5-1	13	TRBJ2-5	CASTSDRGKTQYF
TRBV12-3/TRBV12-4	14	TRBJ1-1	CATQLLTANTEAFF
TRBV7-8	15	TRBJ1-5	CASTLMGGSNQPQHF
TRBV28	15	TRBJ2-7	CASSGEGLAGTEQYF
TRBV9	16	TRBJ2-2	CASSVARHPNTGELFF
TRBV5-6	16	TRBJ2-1	CASSAKRGGLSNEQFF
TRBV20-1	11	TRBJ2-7	CSATGIYEQYF
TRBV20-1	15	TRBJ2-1	CSAGKPGLVNNEQFF
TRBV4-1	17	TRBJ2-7	CASSQVGGQGISYEQYF
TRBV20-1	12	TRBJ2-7	CGAAQGTYEQYF
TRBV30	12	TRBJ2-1	CAWSATGVKQFF
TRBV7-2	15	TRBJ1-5	CASSSQDRGNQPQHF